This TCR beta chain was sequenced during a study of long-term antiretroviral therapy in people with HIV. Trimming at V came to 6 bases and at J to 5 bases, leaving 2 bases not matched to a gene. This CDR3 has 12 amino acids. Looked up from germline, CDR1 is SQVTM and CDR2 is ANQGSEA. Specimens carried roughly 0.95-11 million cryopreserved PBMC before DNA extraction. They ran version v3.0 of the immunoSEQ assay at survey level. Only in-frame clones appear in the TCRdb table, and some are missing; sequencing was by immunoSEQ multiplex PCR. The sample holds some 40,000 clones, roughly nine tenths seen once. Only a few counts were recorded for this clone.

The TCR originated in a woman aged 50 to 60 with HIV. The sequenced sample was unsorted PBMCs, obtained 1.2 years after starting antiretroviral therapy. This chain connects TRBV29-1 to TRBJ1-5, with 9 bases aligning to TRBD1. CDR3 sequence: CSVGDRDQPQHF. CDR3 bases: TGCAGCGTAGGGGACAGGGATCAGCCCCAGCATTTT.